Presented here are 11 T cell receptor beta chains from one specimen sequenced in a study of identifying expanded T cells in peripheral blood. Repertoires were generated with immunoSEQ multiplex PCR, while TCRdb's copy carries only in-frame clones and drops some. In the table there are over 75,000 clones, approximately 88% of which are singletons. Sequences were obtained from blood. Receptors originate from a person between 18 and 75 years old in good health.

V gene TRBV19 combines with J gene TRBJ2-7; TRBD1 agrees at 9 bases. Germline V CDR1 and CDR2: LNHDA, SQIVND (reference sequence). The CDR3 length is 13 residues. V was pared by 11 bases and J by 3 bases, with 8 bases of the junction left unmatched. The CDR3 DNA is TGTGCCGTAGGAGGGACAGGGATCTACGAGCAGTACTTC. Protein sequence: CAVGGTGIYEQYF.

V usage is TRBV6-6 and J usage is TRBJ1-5; no clear D. The V end was cut by 6 bases, the J end by 9 bases, with 12 bases between. Germline assignment: CDR1 MNHNY and CDR2 SVGAGI (reference sequence). The CDR3 spans 12 residues. The CDR3 DNA reads TGTGCCAGCAGCTCCCGCGGGCGGCCCCAGCATTTT. It translates to CASSSRGRPQHF.

This clone has more than one count but fewer than ten. The chain's CDR3 is CASSQDPGATGELFF. The CDR3 coding sequence is TGTGCCAGCAGCCAAGATCCGGGAGCCACCGGGGAGCTGTTTTTT. This chain uses TRBV4-2 with TRBJ2-2; a weak D match, TRBD2 (6 bases). Trimming took 0 bases from V and 4 from J, leaving 9 bases between them. The CDR3 is 15 residues long. Germline V gene data show CDR1 as LGHNA and CDR2 as YNFKEQ.

In DNA form, the CDR3 reads TGTGCCAGCAGCTTAATAGGGACAGGGCGCAATGAAAAACTGTTTTTT. Translation gives CASSLIGTGRNEKLFF. V and J are TRBV7-2 and TRBJ1-4, with 9 bases lining up with TRBD1. Germline CDR1 is SGHTA and CDR2 is FQGNSA. This CDR3 spans 16 amino acids. V lost 2 bases to trimming and J lost 5 bases; unmatched junction nucleotides: 6.

The V and J genes are TRBV6-9 and TRBJ2-1; possibly TRBD1 for D (5 bases). The ends were cut back, 2 bases at V and 13 bases at J, with 21 bases in the middle. CDR3 length: 15 residues. Per germline, CDR1 MNHGY and CDR2 SVAAGI. The CDR3 spells CASSYPDKGPKSQFF. The CDR3 DNA follows: TGTGCCAGCAGTTATCCTGACAAGGGGCCAAAATCTCAGTTCTTC.

The V gene is TRBV27, the J gene TRBJ2-3, with no clear D. The CDR3 contains 13 residues. Per germline, CDR1 MNHEY and CDR2 SMNVEV (reference sequence). Trimming shortened V by 5 bases and J by 2 bases, and 8 bases separated the two germline ends. CDR3: CASSIAITDTQYF. The CDR3 bases are TGTGCCAGCAGTATAGCAATCACAGATACGCAGTATTTT.

The chain links TRBV10-1 to TRBJ1-6, with 7 bases aligning to TRBD1. Germline lookup yields CDR1 WNHNN and CDR2 SYGVQD (reference sequence). V shed 6 bases, J shed 13 bases, and the junction held 6 bases outside the gene matches. CDR3 length: 12 residues. DNA for the CDR3: TGCGCCAGCAGGAGGACAGGCTTCCCCCTCCACTTT. Translated: CASRRTGFPLHF.

V usage is TRBV19 and J usage is TRBJ1-2; a possible D gene is TRBD1 (5 bases). The V gene lost 7 bases and the J gene lost 2 bases, with 14 bases spanning the gap. The germline CDR1 and CDR2 sequences are LNHDA and SQIVND (reference sequence). This CDR3 comprises 14 residues. CDR3 DNA sequence: TGTGCCAGTATTGCAGGGCCGGCGAACTATGGCTACACCTTC. Protein: CASIAGPANYGYTF.

This sequence joins TRBV5-1 and TRBJ2-5, with TRBD2 identical over 7 bases. Germline-derived CDR1 and CDR2 are SGHRS and YFSETQ. V shed 4 bases, J shed 2 bases, and the junction held 5 bases outside the gene matches. This CDR3 has 14 amino acids. Here the CDR3 DNA reads TGCGCCAGCAGCCCGTGGGGGGGTCAAGAGACCCAGTACTTC. It codes for CASSPWGGQETQYF.

The V and J genes are TRBV18 and TRBJ2-7; possibly TRBD2 for D (7 bases). This CDR3 has 18 amino acids. CDR1 is KGHSH and CDR2 is LQKENI in the germline V gene. The V end was cut by 2 bases, the J end by 0 bases, with 20 bases between. CDR3 sequence (DNA): TGTGCCAGCTCACCAGCGACAGGCTCGGGAGGCCTCTCCTACGAGCAGTACTTC. It encodes CASSPATGSGGLSYEQYF.

The chain joins TRBV5-8 to TRBJ2-5, with D perhaps matching TRBD2 (8 bases). Germline V gene data show CDR1 as SGHTS and CDR2 as YDEGEE. The ends were cut back, 5 bases at V and 2 bases at J, with 19 bases in the middle. The CDR3 spans 16 residues. CDR3 DNA: TGTGCCAGCAGTCCGGGGGTAGCGGGACAGCAAGAGACCCAGTACTTC. Translated, it gives CASSPGVAGQQETQYF.